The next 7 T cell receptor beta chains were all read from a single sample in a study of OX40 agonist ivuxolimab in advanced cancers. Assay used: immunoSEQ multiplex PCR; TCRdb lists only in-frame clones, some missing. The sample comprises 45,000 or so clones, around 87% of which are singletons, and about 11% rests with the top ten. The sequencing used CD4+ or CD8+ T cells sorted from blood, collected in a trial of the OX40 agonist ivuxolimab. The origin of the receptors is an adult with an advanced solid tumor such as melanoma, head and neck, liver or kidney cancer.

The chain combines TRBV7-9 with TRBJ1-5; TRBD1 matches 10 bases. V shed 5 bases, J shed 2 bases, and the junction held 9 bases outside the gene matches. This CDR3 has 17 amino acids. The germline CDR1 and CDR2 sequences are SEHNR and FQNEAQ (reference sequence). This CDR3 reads CASSPGGTGVGNQPQHF. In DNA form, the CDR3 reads TGTGCCAGCAGCCCCGGCGGGACAGGGGTCGGCAATCAGCCCCAGCATTTT.

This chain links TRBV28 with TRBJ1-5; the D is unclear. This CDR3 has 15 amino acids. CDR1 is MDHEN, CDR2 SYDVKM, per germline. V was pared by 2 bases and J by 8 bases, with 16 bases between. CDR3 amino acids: CASSLPFYEEKPQHF. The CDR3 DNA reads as TGTGCCAGCAGTTTACCCTTTTACGAGGAGAAGCCCCAGCATTTT.

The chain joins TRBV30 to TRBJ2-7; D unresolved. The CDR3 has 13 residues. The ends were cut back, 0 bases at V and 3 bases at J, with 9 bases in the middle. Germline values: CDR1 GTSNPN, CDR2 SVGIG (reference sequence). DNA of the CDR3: TGTGCCTGGAGTGTTAGTAAAAGCTACGAGCAGTACTTC. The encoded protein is CAWSVSKSYEQYF. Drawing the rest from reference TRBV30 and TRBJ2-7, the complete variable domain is SQTIHQWPATLVQPVGSPLSLECTVEGTSNPNLYWYRQAAGRGLQLLFYSVGIGQISSEVPQNLSASRPQDRQFILSSKKLLLSDSGFYLCAWSVSKSYEQYFGPGTRLTVT.

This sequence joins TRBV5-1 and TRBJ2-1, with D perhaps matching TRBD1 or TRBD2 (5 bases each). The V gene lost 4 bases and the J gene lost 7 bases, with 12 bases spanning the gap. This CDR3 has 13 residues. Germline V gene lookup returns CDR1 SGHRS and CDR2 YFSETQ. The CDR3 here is CASSGTPENEQFF. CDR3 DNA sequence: TGCGCCAGCAGCGGGACGCCCGAGAATGAGCAGTTCTTC.

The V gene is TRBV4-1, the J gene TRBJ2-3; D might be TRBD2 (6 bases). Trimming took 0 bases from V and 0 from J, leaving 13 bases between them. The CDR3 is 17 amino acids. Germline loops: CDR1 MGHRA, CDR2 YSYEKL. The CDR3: CASSQDWSSGSTDTQYF. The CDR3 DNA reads TGCGCCAGCAGCCAAGACTGGTCCAGCGGGAGCACAGATACGCAGTATTTT.

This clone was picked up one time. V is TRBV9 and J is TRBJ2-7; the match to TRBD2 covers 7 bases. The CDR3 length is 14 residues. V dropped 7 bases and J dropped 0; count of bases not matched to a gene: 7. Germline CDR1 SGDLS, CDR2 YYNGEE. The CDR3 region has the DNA TGTGCCAGCGCTGGGGGGGTGAACTCCTACGAGCAGTACTTC. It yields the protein CASAGGVNSYEQYF.

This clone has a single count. CDR3 DNA: TGTGCCAGCAGCCCACCCCCAGGACAACTCTCTGGAAACACCATATATTTT. Translated, it gives CASSPPPGQLSGNTIYF. V gene TRBV7-9 combines with J gene TRBJ1-3, with D perhaps TRBD1 (5 bases). Trimming removed 5 bases at V and 0 bases at J, with 17 bases between. This CDR3 region has 17 residues. The germline V gene encodes CDR1 SEHNR and CDR2 FQNEAQ (reference sequence).